A single sample is the source of the 20 T cell receptor beta chains below, sequenced in a study of cytomegalovirus exposure and HLA in healthy donors. Primers included in the PCR were 60 Vbeta and 13 Jbeta primers. Some clones are missing from TCRdb's copy, which holds only in-frame ones; the method was immunoSEQ multiplex PCR. Of some 130,000 clones in the sample, 74% were seen once. Sequencing was carried out using PBMCs. Source of these receptors: a woman in her forties or fifties in good health and CMV-seropositive.

The chain recombines TRBV6-6 with TRBJ2-7; 10 bases fit TRBD2. The V and J ends lost 8 bases and 1 base, in that order; junction bases with no gene match: 11. Germline lookup yields CDR1 MNHNY and CDR2 SVGAGI (reference sequence). This CDR3 has 16 amino acids. The CDR3 region is CASSPLSGGASYEQYF. The CDR3 DNA reads as TGTGCCAGCTCCCCCCTCAGCGGGGGGGCATCCTACGAGCAGTACTTC.

The rearrangement links TRBV2 to TRBJ1-5, with TRBD1 matching 9 bases. V lost 5 bases to trimming and J lost 4 bases; unmatched junction nucleotides: 6. CDR3 size: 15 residues. Germline V gives CDR1 SNHLY, CDR2 FYNNEI. The CDR3 spells CASSPGQGRNQPQHF. CDR3 nucleotide sequence: TGTGCCAGCAGTCCGGGACAGGGAAGAAATCAGCCCCAGCATTTT.

The rearrangement joins TRBV5-1 to TRBJ1-1, with D perhaps matching TRBD1 (6 bases). V lost 4 bases, J lost 4 bases, and 11 bases lay in between. CDR1 is SGHRS and CDR2 is YFSETQ in the germline V gene. The CDR3 has 13 residues. In nucleotides, the CDR3 is TGCGCCAGCAGCGGTACAGGGTTCACTGAAGCTTTCTTT. Translation: CASSGTGFTEAFF. The whole variable domain, remainder taken from reference TRBV5-1 and TRBJ1-1, is KAGVTQTPRYLIKTRGQQVTLSCSPISGHRSVSWYQQTPGQGLQFLFEYFSETQRNKGNFPGRFSGRQFSNSRSEMNVSTLELGDSALYLCASSGTGFTEAFFGQGTRLTVV.

This clone occurred once. This sequence joins TRBV7-2 and TRBJ2-2, with D possibly being TRBD2 (6 bases). Germline CDR1 is SGHTA and CDR2 is FQGNSA. V lost 2 bases and J 0 bases, leaving 19 bases between the germline ends. This CDR3 spans 19 amino acids. The CDR3 region has the DNA TGTGCCAGCAGCTTACGTTCGTCGCGGGGATATGCGAACACCGGGGAGCTGTTTTTT. Encoded protein: CASSLRSSRGYANTGELFF.

A few counts support this clone. The V call is TRBV11-3, the J call TRBJ1-4; D is uncertain. V was cut by 5 bases and J by 7 bases, with 17 bases left in between. The CDR3 is 15 residues long. Germline loops: CDR1 SGHNT, CDR2 YENEEA. The CDR3 DNA sequence: TGTGCCAGCAGCCCACGGGTCACAATGGGTGAAAAACTGTTTTTT. Its translation: CASSPRVTMGEKLFF.

The J gene is TRBJ1-3, the V gene TRBV30, with 8 positions matching TRBD1. The germline CDR1 and CDR2 sequences are GTSNPN and SVGIG (reference sequence). Unmatched junction bases numbered 9, after V lost 5 bases and J lost 0 bases. There are 16 residues in the CDR3. The CDR3 region has the DNA TGTGCCTGGGCGGACAGGGCCCTTTCCTCTGGAAACACCATATATTTT. Protein: CAWADRALSSGNTIYF.

J is TRBJ1-5 and V is TRBV19; no firm D call. Trimming stripped 4 bases from V and 6 bases from J, with 16 bases between. Germline V lookup: CDR1 LNHDA, CDR2 SQIVND (reference sequence). The CDR3 has 15 residues. The CDR3 protein is CASSRQDAGSQPQHF. The CDR3 DNA reads as TGTGCCAGTAGTAGGCAGGACGCGGGGAGTCAGCCCCAGCATTTT.

The chain links TRBV19 to TRBJ2-7, with TRBD1 matching over 8 bases. Trimming took 5 bases from V and 3 from J; bases not matched to a gene: 9. Germline CDR1 is LNHDA and CDR2 is SQIVND (reference sequence). The length of the CDR3 is 15 residues. The CDR3 region has the DNA TGTGCCAGTAGTGAGGGACAGGCATACAACTACGAGCAGTACTTC. It is translated as CASSEGQAYNYEQYF.

This chain uses TRBV11-2 with TRBJ1-3; 7 bases fit TRBD1. Per the germline V gene, CDR1 is SGHAT and CDR2 is FQNNGV. V was clipped by 3 bases and J by 2 bases; unmatched bases: 1. The CDR3 extends over 14 amino acids. The CDR3 nucleotides are TGTGCCAGCAGCTTTACAGGGGCTGGAAACACCATATATTTT. Its protein product is CASSFTGAGNTIYF.

This clone has only a few counts. The CDR3 sequence: CASSFSTAYNEQFF. Written as DNA, the CDR3 is TGTGCCAGCAGCTTCTCAACAGCCTACAATGAGCAGTTCTTC. The chain is built from TRBV5-6 and TRBJ2-1; unclear D gene. This CDR3 is built from 14 residues. The germline V and J ends were trimmed by 2 bases and 2 bases, with 8 bases remaining between them. Germline-derived CDR1 and CDR2 are SGHDT and YYEEEE.

V is TRBV15 and J is TRBJ1-2; D not resolved. There are 16 residues in the CDR3. From germline, CDR1 is LNHNV and CDR2 YYDKDF (reference sequence). V was trimmed by 0 bases and J by 0 bases, leaving 11 bases between them. CDR3 in amino acids: CATSRDRTVTNYGYTF. The CDR3 nucleotides read TGTGCCACCAGCAGAGATAGAACTGTAACTAACTATGGCTACACCTTC.

This sequence joins TRBV18 and TRBJ1-3, with D perhaps TRBD1 (5 bases). V was clipped by 2 bases and J by 7 bases, with 12 bases between them. The CDR3 covers 14 residues. CDR1 is KGHSH and CDR2 is LQKENI in the germline V gene. This CDR3 is CASSPNRGENTIYF. DNA of the CDR3: TGTGCCAGCTCACCAAATCGGGGGGAGAACACCATATATTTT. The full variable domain, its missing parts supplied by reference TRBV18 and TRBJ1-3, is NAGVMQNPRHLVRRRGQEARLRCSPMKGHSHVYWYRQLPEEGLKFMVYLQKENIIDESGMPKERFSAEFPKEGPSILRIQQVVRGDSAAYFCASSPNRGENTIYFGEGSWLTVV.

The chain links TRBV9 to TRBJ2-6; D might be TRBD2 (6 bases). Germline V gene lookup returns CDR1 SGDLS and CDR2 YYNGEE. V shed 0 bases and J shed 0 bases, with 16 bases lying between them. The length of the CDR3 is 19 residues. The CDR3 here is CASSVDVGGDFSGANVLTF. In DNA, the CDR3 is TGTGCCAGCAGCGTAGATGTCGGCGGGGACTTCTCTGGGGCCAACGTCCTGACTTTC.

The chain is built from TRBV5-6 and TRBJ1-1; perhaps TRBD1 as D (5 bases). CDR1 and CDR2 (germline): SGHDT, YYEEEE. The CDR3 extends over 16 amino acids. Trimming cost V 4 bases and J 2 bases, with 18 bases left between them. The CDR3, as DNA: TGTGCCAGCAGCACCGGACAACCGGATTTAAACACTGAAGCTTTCTTT. It specifies CASSTGQPDLNTEAFF. Variable domain in full (rest from reference TRBV5-6 and TRBJ1-1): DAGVTQSPTHLIKTRGQQVTLRCSPKSGHDTVSWYQQALGQGPQFIFQYYEEEERQRGNFPDRFSGHQFPNYSSELNVNALLLGDSALYLCASSTGQPDLNTEAFFGQGTRLTVV.

In its sample, this clone was seen once. This chain joins TRBV6-5 and TRBJ1-6; TRBD1 might be the D (5 bases). V shed 4 bases and J shed 4 bases, with 8 bases lying between them. This CDR3 has 14 amino acids. Germline assignment: CDR1 MNHEY and CDR2 SVGAGI. CDR3 in DNA: TGTGCCAGCAGTTTGACAGCTTATAATTCACCCCTCCACTTT. Amino acids: CASSLTAYNSPLHF.

The chain recombines TRBV6-5 with TRBJ1-5; 8 bases line up with TRBD1. This CDR3 contains 15 residues. The V gene end was trimmed by 5 bases and the J gene end by 2 bases; junction bases not matched to a gene: 5. Germline V gene data show CDR1 as MNHEY and CDR2 as SVGAGI. The CDR3: CASSRQGSGNQPQHF. CDR3 in DNA: TGTGCCAGCAGTAGACAGGGGTCCGGCAATCAGCCCCAGCATTTT.

This chain connects TRBV7-8 to TRBJ2-7; possible D gene TRBD1, 6 bases. Trimming removed 4 bases from V and 2 bases from J, with 12 bases in between. The CDR3 spans 14 residues. Germline lookup yields CDR1 SGHVS and CDR2 FQNEAQ. CDR3 bases: TGTGCCAGCAGCTCCAGGGGCCCCACCTACGAGCAGTACTTC. Translating it yields CASSSRGPTYEQYF.

The genes are TRBV6-1 and TRBJ2-5; 9 bases match TRBD2. The V and J ends lost 5 bases and 4 bases, in that order; junction bases with no gene match: 8. Germline CDR1 MNHNS, CDR2 SASEGT. This CDR3 has 15 residues. CDR3 protein: CASSSGGLAGETQYF. The DNA of the CDR3 is TGTGCCAGCAGTTCGGGGGGACTAGCTGGAGAGACCCAGTACTTC.

The J gene is TRBJ1-2, the V gene TRBV7-9, with a weak D call TRBD1 (6 bases). CDR1 is SEHNR and CDR2 is FQNEAQ in the germline V gene (reference sequence). V was clipped by 1 base and J by 4 bases, with 7 bases between them. The CDR3 is 13 residues long. The DNA for the CDR3 is TGTGCCAGCAGCTTAGTCAGGGGCTATGGCTACACCTTC. This translates into CASSLVRGYGYTF.

This rearrangement joins TRBV4-1 to TRBJ2-7; the match to TRBD1 covers 7 bases. After removal of 2 bases from V and 6 bases from J, the junction contained 10 bases not matched to a gene. The CDR3 runs 15 residues. The germline V gene encodes CDR1 MGHRA and CDR2 YSYEKL. The chain's CDR3 is CASSQPTGSGREQYF. CDR3 bases: TGCGCCAGCAGCCAACCGACAGGGAGTGGTCGCGAGCAGTACTTC.